Following are 26 T cell receptor beta chains from one sample sequenced in a study of blood T cells in healthy people across ages. A second PCR of about 7 to 12 cycles used a sample-barcoded 5' primer and a J-beta primer mix. One entry per CDR3 protein results from TCRdb running MiXCR on the 5' RACE reads. The data hold fewer than 1,000,000 distinct CDR3 sequences, with around half observed a single time. Material for sequencing was blood. All receptors derive from a man older than 75 in good health.

The chain links TRBV11-3 to TRBJ1-1; 7 positions match TRBD1. The CDR3 contains 13 residues. The germline V gene encodes CDR1 SGHNT and CDR2 YENEEA. With 5 bases clipped from V and 6 bases from J, the junction kept 6 bases outside the gene matches. DNA of the CDR3: TGTGCCAGCAGCCAACAGGGGTCCTCTGAAGCTTTCTTT. Translating it yields CASSQQGSSEAFF.

Ten or more counts support this clonotype. The chain carries TRBV7-2 and TRBJ2-1, with TRBD2 matching 10 bases. V shed 4 bases, J shed 3 bases, and the junction held 9 bases outside the gene matches. Germline CDR1 is SGHTA and CDR2 is FQGNSA. The CDR3 covers 17 residues. For the CDR3, the DNA is TGTGCCAGCAGCTCCAGGACTAGCGGATCCCTCTACAATGAGCAGTTCTTC. It yields the protein CASSSRTSGSLYNEQFF.

Written as DNA, the CDR3 is TGCAGTGCTCCCGCGCCGGGGGAAGGGACAGATACGCAGTATTTT. Its protein is CSAPAPGEGTDTQYF. The V call is TRBV20-1, the J call TRBJ2-3, with D possibly matching TRBD2 (6 bases). Germline V gives CDR1 DFQATT, CDR2 SNEGSKA (reference sequence). The length of the CDR3 is 15 residues. With 5 bases removed from V and 3 bases from J, the gap between germline ends came to 18 bases.

The chain uses TRBV5-1 and TRBJ2-7; tentatively, D is TRBD1 (5 bases). V gave up 4 bases and J gave up 6 bases, with 17 bases separating them. Per germline, CDR1 SGHRS and CDR2 YFSETQ. CDR3 length: 14 amino acids. The CDR3 is CASSPGRSPGEQYF. Written as DNA, the CDR3 is TGCGCCAGCAGCCCAGGGCGGTCGCCGGGCGAGCAGTACTTC. Full variable domain (missing parts from reference TRBV5-1 and TRBJ2-7): KAGVTQTPRYLIKTRGQQVTLSCSPISGHRSVSWYQQTPGQGLQFLFEYFSETQRNKGNFPGRFSGRQFSNSRSEMNVSTLELGDSALYLCASSPGRSPGEQYFGPGTRLTVT.

The V gene is TRBV7-9, the J gene TRBJ2-7; D unresolved. The CDR3 sequence is 12 residues long. Germline CDR1 and CDR2: SEHNR and FQNEAQ (reference sequence). The CDR3 reads CASSSGVYEQYV. CDR3 in DNA: TGCGCCAGCAGCTCTGGGGTCTACGAGCAGTACGTC.

Many counts were recorded for this clonotype. The chain is built from TRBV24-1 and TRBJ2-5, with D hard to call. The CDR3 is 13 residues long. The germline V gene has CDR1 KGHDR and CDR2 SFDVKD. The V end was cut by 4 bases, the J end by 0 bases, with 5 bases between. Here the CDR3 DNA reads TGTGCCACCAGTGACTCGTACCAAGAGACCCAGTACTTC. This codes for CATSDSYQETQYF.

This chain joins TRBV29-1 and TRBJ2-3, with 14 bases matching TRBD2. J gave up 4 bases and V 1 base, and 13 bases lay outside the gene matches. CDR1 is SQVTM and CDR2 is ANQGSEA in the germline V gene. The CDR3 runs 19 residues. The CDR3 coding sequence is TGCAGCGTTGAAGCGTCCGGGACTAGCGGGAGAGGGGGGCCAGATACGCAGTATTTT. Translation gives CSVEASGTSGRGGPDTQYF.

This clonotype occurred once. The gene calls are TRBV10-3 and TRBJ2-1; D perhaps matches TRBD1 (6 bases). The ends were cut back, 0 bases at V and 7 bases at J, with 13 bases in the middle. The CDR3 length is 15 residues. Looked up from germline, CDR1 is ENHRY and CDR2 is SYGVKD. The DNA of the CDR3 is TGTGCCATCAGTGAGTCGAGGACAGAAGGGAATGAGCAGTTCTTC. It specifies CAISESRTEGNEQFF.

This clonotype was picked up many times. The rearrangement links TRBV28 to TRBJ2-3; 8 nucleotides line up with TRBD2. Germline CDR1 MDHEN, CDR2 SYDVKM. After removal of 2 bases from V and 1 base from J, the junction contained 5 bases not matched to a gene. The CDR3 loop spans 16 amino acids. This CDR3 reads CASSLDPAGGTDTQYF. CDR3 nucleotide sequence: TGTGCCAGCAGTTTAGATCCAGCGGGGGGCACAGATACGCAGTATTTT.

For the CDR3, the DNA is TGTGCCAGCAGACGACAGGGCGACTCCTACAATGAGCAGTTCTTC. It yields the protein CASRRQGDSYNEQFF. The rearrangement joins TRBV6-2 or TRBV6-3 to TRBJ2-1, with 7 bases identical to TRBD1. The CDR3 is made up of 15 amino acids. Trimming took 6 bases from V and 0 from J; bases not matched to a gene: 5. Germline-derived CDR1 and CDR2 are MNHEY and SVGEGT.

This clonotype was counted between two and nine times. The J gene is TRBJ2-1, the V gene TRBV18; 12 nucleotides line up with TRBD2. V trimming: 6 bases; J trimming: 3 bases; junction bases outside the gene matches: 6. The CDR3 spans 16 residues. The germline gives CDR1 KGHSH, CDR2 LQKENI. The DNA of the CDR3 is TGTGCCAGCTCGGACGCTAGCGGGAGGGGCTACAATGAGCAGTTCTTC. Translated: CASSDASGRGYNEQFF. Filled out from reference TRBV18 and TRBJ2-1, the complete variable domain reads NAGVMQNPRHLVRRRGQEARLRCSPMKGHSHVYWYRQLPEEGLKFMVYLQKENIIDESGMPKERFSAEFPKEGPSILRIQQVVRGDSAAYFCASSDASGRGYNEQFFGPGTRLTVL.

This rearrangement joins TRBV21-1 to TRBJ1-1; TRBD1, the D gene given by the table, was not confirmed from the DNA. TRBV21-1 is deemed a pseudogene. The CDR3 extends over 16 amino acids. CDR3 loop: CASSKGVQGGRTEAFF. For the CDR3, the DNA is TGTGCCAGCAGCAAAGGGGTACAGGGCGGCAGGACTGAAGCTTTCTTT.

The chain has TRBV20-1 and TRBJ1-5; no clear D gene. The germline CDR1 and CDR2 sequences are DFQATT and SNEGSKA (reference sequence). The CDR3 is 14 amino acids. The germline V and J ends were trimmed by 5 bases and 1 base, with 12 bases remaining between them. The CDR3 region has the DNA TGCAGTGCTCCACCGGGATCGAGCAATCAGCCCCAGCATTTT. Encoded protein: CSAPPGSSNQPQHF.

J is TRBJ2-3 and V is TRBV7-2, with TRBD2 identical over 9 bases. CDR3 length: 16 amino acids. The germline V gene has CDR1 SGHTA and CDR2 FQGNSA. V shed 3 bases, J shed 3 bases, and the junction held 7 bases outside the gene matches. The CDR3 protein is CASSFMGTSNTDTQYF. In DNA, the CDR3 is TGTGCCAGCAGCTTCATGGGGACTAGCAATACAGATACGCAGTATTTT.

This clonotype was counted at least ten times. The chain carries TRBV20-1 and TRBJ2-3; tentative D call: TRBD1 (6 bases). Germline loops: CDR1 DFQATT, CDR2 SNEGSKA (reference sequence). Trimming pared 5 bases from V and 0 bases from J, leaving 15 bases between. This CDR3 has 15 residues. The CDR3 reads CSAQDRLSSTDTQYF. The CDR3 DNA follows: TGCAGTGCTCAAGACAGGTTGTCTAGCACAGATACGCAGTATTTT.

This clonotype came up a few times. The chain recombines TRBV29-1 with TRBJ2-3, with TRBD1 as a possible D gene (6 bases). This CDR3 has 15 residues. The germline gives CDR1 SQVTM, CDR2 ANQGSEA. Deletions cut 6 bases from V and 2 bases from J, with 18 bases between. The CDR3 region has the DNA TGCAGCGTAGCCCCCCCAGGGGCGGCCACAGATACGCAGTATTTT. It codes for CSVAPPGAATDTQYF.

This clonotype was counted many times. The gene calls are TRBV7-3 and TRBJ2-1, with 12 positions matching TRBD2. Germline CDR1 reads SGHTA; CDR2 reads FQGTGA. The CDR3 runs 15 residues. The V segment lost 5 bases and the J segment 9 bases; nucleotides outside the gene matches: 8. The CDR3 loop is CASSETSGSSSEQFF. CDR3 DNA: TGTGCCAGCAGCGAGACTAGCGGGAGCTCCTCTGAGCAGTTCTTC.

This clonotype was seen more than once but under ten times. The chain has TRBV13 and TRBJ1-5; D gene ambiguous. Germline loops: CDR1 PRHDT, CDR2 FYEKMQ (reference sequence). V was clipped by 5 bases and J by 6 bases, with 11 bases between them. The CDR3 loop spans 13 amino acids. The CDR3 spells CASSEHAAQPQHF. The CDR3 DNA sequence: TGTGCCAGCAGCGAACACGCAGCTCAGCCCCAGCATTTT. The whole variable domain, remainder taken from reference TRBV13 and TRBJ1-5, is AAGVIQSPRHLIKEKRETATLKCYPIPRHDTVYWYQQGPGQDPQFLISFYEKMQSDKGSIPDRFSAQQFSDYHSELNMSSLELGDSALYFCASSEHAAQPQHFGDGTRLSIL.

This clonotype was detected once. The V gene is TRBV25-1, the J gene TRBJ2-3, with TRBD1 matching over 10 bases. Germline CDR1 MGHDK, CDR2 SYGVNS. This CDR3 region has 15 residues. The V gene end was trimmed by 2 bases and the J gene end by 4 bases; junction bases not matched to a gene: 3. The CDR3 here is CASSELGQGADTQYF. The CDR3 DNA is TGTGCCAGCAGTGAACTAGGACAGGGGGCAGATACGCAGTATTTT. Based on the CDR3 plus reference TRBV25-1 and TRBJ2-3, the full variable domain is EADIYQTPRYLVIGTGKKITLECSQTMGHDKMYWYQQDPGMELHLIHYSYGVNSTEKGDLSSESTVSRIRTEHFPLTLESARPSHTSQYLCASSELGQGADTQYFGPGTRLTVL.

Here the CDR3 reads CASSFYGGNTGELFF. In DNA, the CDR3 is TGTGCCAGCAGTTTTTACGGGGGTAACACCGGGGAGCTGTTTTTT. The chain combines TRBV12-3 or TRBV12-4 with TRBJ2-2, with TRBD2 as a possible D gene (6 bases). V was cut by 3 bases and J by 2 bases, with 10 bases left in between. The CDR3 is made up of 15 amino acids.

The CDR3 region has the DNA TGCAGTGTTATAATAAAGGGGGGATACTCCTACGAGCAGTACTTC. Its protein is CSVIIKGGYSYEQYF. The chain couples TRBV20-1 to TRBJ2-7, with D perhaps matching TRBD1 or TRBD2 (6 bases each). V shed 7 bases and J shed 0 bases, with 19 bases lying between them. The CDR3 runs 15 residues. Germline CDR1 and CDR2: DFQATT and SNEGSKA (reference sequence).

The V gene is TRBV12-3 or TRBV12-4, the J gene TRBJ2-5; TRBD2 matches at 12 bases. J was trimmed by 2 bases and V by 5 bases; bases with no gene match: 9. This CDR3 is built from 17 residues. Here the CDR3 reads CASSPPRLAGEQETQYF. In nucleotides, the CDR3 is TGTGCCAGCAGTCCCCCTCGACTAGCGGGGGAGCAAGAGACCCAGTACTTC.

This clonotype was counted a few times. The chain employs TRBV7-8 and TRBJ2-7; 13 positions match TRBD2. Germline CDR1 reads SGHVS; CDR2 reads FQNEAQ. The CDR3 is made up of 14 amino acids. With 5 bases clipped from V and 6 bases from J, the junction kept 4 bases outside the gene matches. The CDR3 DNA reads TGTGCCAGCAGCCCAGGGACTAGCGGGGCCGAGCAGTACTTC. Translating gives CASSPGTSGAEQYF.

The V gene is TRBV18, the J gene TRBJ1-1; D is uncertain. Germline lookup yields CDR1 KGHSH and CDR2 LQKENI. The CDR3 length is 11 residues. The V end was cut by 3 bases, the J end by 7 bases, with 6 bases between. The CDR3 DNA reads as TGTGCCAGCTCACCGGGGAATGAAGCTTTCTTT. Translating it yields CASSPGNEAFF.

This clonotype was seen once. V gene TRBV3-1 combines with J gene TRBJ1-6; no firm D call. Germline V gene lookup returns CDR1 LGHDT and CDR2 YNNKEL (reference sequence). V was clipped by 0 bases and J by 7 bases, with 7 bases between them. There are 14 residues in the CDR3. The CDR3 spells CASSQDHWNSPLHF. CDR3 sequence (DNA): TGTGCCAGCAGCCAAGATCACTGGAATTCACCCCTCCACTTT.

The V call is TRBV3-1, the J call TRBJ2-7, with 7 bases aligning to TRBD1. V trimming: 2 bases; J trimming: 1 base; junction bases outside the gene matches: 11. This CDR3 comprises 17 residues. CDR1 LGHDT and CDR2 YNNKEL come from the germline V gene (reference sequence). The CDR3 nucleotides are TGTGCCAGCAGCCAATTTCGGAGACAGGGTTTTTCCTACGAGCAGTACTTC. As protein: CASSQFRRQGFSYEQYF.